This T cell receptor (beta chain) was sequenced in a study of blood T cell repertoires in COVID-19. Across the whole study: The study drew acute and convalescent COVID-19 samples from the United States, Italy and Spain. T cells, B-cell-depleted T cells, or PBMCs provided the cDNA or gDNA that served as material.

Participants, about 18 to 95 years old, spanned some 23 US areas. Authors' analysis steps: The authors estimated nucleated cell counts from reference gene primer amplification. Some clones are missing from TCRdb's copy, which holds only in-frame ones; the method was immunoSEQ multiplex PCR. V and J calls plus clone size are reproduced from that table; the DNA served to infer D and trimming. This sample has hundreds of thousands of clones, with 90% found just once. The CDR3 sequence is 15 residues long. The V and J ends lost 1 base and 1 base respectively, with 8 bases between them. CDR1 and CDR2 (germline): SEHNR, FQNEAQ (reference sequence). Comment on this clone: The sample contains more than one DNA sequence encoding this CDR3.

Sequencing was performed on PBMCs or T cells enriched from blood (not recorded which). The source of this sequence is a woman aged 18-35 years with acute COVID-19. The rearrangement joins TRBV7-9 to TRBJ1-5; weak D call: TRBD1 (5 bases). The CDR3 loop is CASSLDGGSNQPQHF. The CDR3, as DNA: TGTGCCAGCAGCTTAGACGGGGGAAGCAATCAGCCCCAGCATTTT. Drawing the rest from reference TRBV7-9 and TRBJ1-5, the complete variable domain is DTGVSQNPRHKITKRGQNVTFRCDPISEHNRLYWYRQTLGQGPEFLTYFQNEAQLEKSRLLSDRFSAERPKGSFSTLEIQRTEQGDSAMYLCASSLDGGSNQPQHFGDGTRLSIL.